The 20 T cell receptor beta chains in this list originate from one sample, sequenced in a study of blood T cell repertoires in COVID-19. Clones were sequenced by immunoSEQ multiplex PCR, and TCRdb holds only the in-frame ones, with some missing. The table shows roughly 300,000 clones, with approximately 88% occurring only once. The sample consisted of peripheral blood. The receptors here all came from a man aged 18 to 29 with active or convalescent COVID-19.

The chain uses TRBV6-5 and TRBJ2-5; 8 bases map to TRBD2. Per the germline V gene, CDR1 is MNHEY and CDR2 is SVGAGI. With 4 bases clipped from V and 5 bases from J, the junction kept 9 bases outside the gene matches. This CDR3 contains 15 residues. The CDR3 nucleotides read TGTGCCAGCAGTTCCGGGGGGGCCGAAGGGGAGACCCAGTACTTC. Translated, it gives CASSSGGAEGETQYF.

This clone was seen only a few times. The rearrangement joins TRBV29-1 to TRBJ1-2; 10 bases match TRBD1. Germline values: CDR1 SQVTM, CDR2 ANQGSEA. The CDR3 totals 19 residues. The V segment lost 7 bases and the J segment 3 bases; nucleotides outside the gene matches: 23. Here the CDR3 reads CSAHALLVGQGVFDYGYTF. The CDR3 nucleotides read TGCAGCGCCCACGCCTTACTAGTTGGACAGGGGGTGTTTGACTATGGCTACACCTTC.

The rearrangement links TRBV2 to TRBJ1-4, with 8 positions matching TRBD1. CDR3 size: 14 residues. The V gene's germline CDR1 is SNHLY and CDR2 FYNNEI. V lost 6 bases and J lost 6; bases outside the gene matches: 6. The CDR3 DNA sequence: TGTGCCAGCAGCCCTCAGGGGGCGTATGAAAAACTGTTTTTT. Translated, it gives CASSPQGAYEKLFF.

The chain couples TRBV7-6 to TRBJ2-3, with unresolved D. V lost 1 base to trimming and J lost 1 base, with 9 bases between them. This CDR3 comprises 15 residues. The germline CDR1 and CDR2 sequences are SGHVS and FNYEAQ. The CDR3 DNA is TGTGCCAGCAGCTTAGAGGTAGCAGGCACAGATACGCAGTATTTT. Its translation: CASSLEVAGTDTQYF.

The chain has TRBV9 and TRBJ1-5; a weak D match, TRBD1 (5 bases). CDR3 length equals 15 residues. Per germline, CDR1 SGDLS and CDR2 YYNGEE. The V end was cut by 0 bases, the J end by 3 bases, with 10 bases between. CDR3 sequence (DNA): TGTGCCAGCAGCGTAGGACAGAAAGACAATCAGCCCCAGCATTTT. It translates to CASSVGQKDNQPQHF.

Here the CDR3 DNA reads TGTGCCAGCAGCTTAGTTGGAGGGTTCAATGAGCAGTTCTTC. It yields the protein CASSLVGGFNEQFF. The V gene is TRBV11-2, the J gene TRBJ2-1, with TRBD2 as a possible D gene (6 bases). The CDR3 extends over 14 amino acids. Germline CDR1 reads SGHAT; CDR2 reads FQNNGV. The V end lost 1 base, the J end lost 6 bases, and 10 bases lay between the germline ends. Using reference TRBV11-2 and TRBJ2-1 for the parts outside the CDR3, the full variable domain is EAGVAQSPRYKIIEKRQSVAFWCNPISGHATLYWYQQILGQGPKLLIQFQNNGVVDDSQLPKDRFSAERLKGVDSTLKIQPAKLEDSAVYLCASSLVGGFNEQFFGPGTRLTVL.

The chain joins TRBV2 to TRBJ1-1; TRBD1 agrees at 8 bases. CDR1 is SNHLY and CDR2 is FYNNEI in the germline V gene. The V and J ends lost 2 bases and 1 base, in that order; junction bases with no gene match: 0. The CDR3 is 14 residues long. Here the CDR3 DNA reads TGTGCCAGCAGTGAACAGGGGGCGAACACTGAAGCTTTCTTT. It specifies CASSEQGANTEAFF.

The chain links TRBV4-1 to TRBJ1-2, with D possibly being TRBD1 (6 bases). The CDR3 length is 15 residues. The germline CDR1 and CDR2 sequences are MGHRA and YSYEKL. The germline V and J ends were trimmed by 0 bases and 4 bases, with 12 bases remaining between them. The CDR3 here is CASSQDGRGAYGYTF. The CDR3 DNA is TGCGCCAGCAGCCAAGACGGCAGGGGTGCCTATGGCTACACCTTC.

V gene TRBV19 combines with J gene TRBJ1-3; D is unclear. The CDR3 has 13 amino acids. V was pared by 5 bases and J by 0 bases, with 5 bases between. Germline V gives CDR1 LNHDA, CDR2 SQIVND (reference sequence). CDR3 nucleotide sequence: TGTGCCAGTAGTCAAATCTCTGGAAACACCATATATTTT. Translation: CASSQISGNTIYF.

The genes are TRBV13 and TRBJ1-4; 9 bases are shared with TRBD1. Trimming took 2 bases from V and 0 from J; bases not matched to a gene: 7. Germline CDR1 and CDR2: PRHDT and FYEKMQ (reference sequence). CDR3 length equals 18 residues. CDR3 in DNA: TGTGCCAGCAGCTTATTGGGGGACAGGGAATCAACTAATGAAAAACTGTTTTTT. Translated: CASSLLGDRESTNEKLFF.

This chain uses TRBV7-2 with TRBJ2-3, with D possibly TRBD2 on 7 matching bases. CDR1 is SGHTA and CDR2 is FQGNSA in the germline V gene. Between the trimmed V and J ends, which lost 7 bases and 1 base, there was a span of 15 bases. This CDR3 region has 15 residues. The CDR3 coding sequence is TGTGCCAGCAACACCCGGGGGGCCCGCACAGATACGCAGTATTTT. Amino acid sequence: CASNTRGARTDTQYF.

The V gene is TRBV6-6, the J gene TRBJ2-1; D perhaps matches TRBD2 (5 bases). CDR1 is MNHNY, CDR2 SVGAGI, per germline (reference sequence). V lost 10 bases and J 4 bases, leaving 11 bases between the germline ends. The CDR3 runs to 12 residues. The CDR3 region is CATMEAYNEQFF. The CDR3 DNA reads TGTGCCACCATGGAGGCGTACAATGAGCAGTTCTTC.

In DNA form, the CDR3 reads TGCGCCAGCGGCCGCGGGGGGACATCCTACGAGCAGTACTTC. As protein: CASGRGGTSYEQYF. The gene calls are TRBV5-1 and TRBJ2-7; the match to TRBD2 covers 8 bases. V gave up 7 bases and J gave up 1 base; unmatched junction bases: 7. The germline V gene encodes CDR1 SGHRS and CDR2 YFSETQ. This CDR3 is built from 14 residues.

The chain is built from TRBV4-3 and TRBJ1-1; 7 nucleotides agree with TRBD1. The CDR3 runs to 14 residues. The germline CDR1 and CDR2 sequences are LGHNA and YSLEER. V shed 8 bases, J shed 3 bases, and the junction held 9 bases outside the gene matches. The CDR3 DNA is TGCGCCAGCTCGGGGGACAGTGCATACACTGAAGCTTTCTTT. Amino acid sequence: CASSGDSAYTEAFF.

The chain joins TRBV10-3 to TRBJ2-1; TRBD2 matches at 15 bases. The germline gives CDR1 ENHRY, CDR2 SYGVKD. CDR3 length: 20 residues. The V gene end was trimmed by 4 bases and the J gene end by 1 base; junction bases not matched to a gene: 11. CDR3 sequence (DNA): TGTGCCATCAGTGGATCCGGGACTAGCGGGGGGCGGACTTCCTACAATGAGCAGTTCTTC. Its protein product is CAISGSGTSGGRTSYNEQFF.

V gene TRBV10-1 combines with J gene TRBJ2-2, with 7 bases identical to TRBD1. The CDR3 runs 15 residues. Germline V lookup: CDR1 WNHNN, CDR2 SYGVQD (reference sequence). V gave up 5 bases and J gave up 1 base; unmatched junction bases: 4. The CDR3 DNA reads TGCGCCAGCAGTACAGGGGTTCGGAACACCGGGGAGCTGTTTTTT. It yields the protein CASSTGVRNTGELFF.

This clone was picked up a small number of times. The rearrangement uses TRBV5-1 and TRBJ2-7, with D uncertain. Germline CDR1 and CDR2: SGHRS and YFSETQ. The CDR3 contains 12 residues. Trimming removed 2 bases at V and 5 bases at J, with 8 bases between. The CDR3 coding sequence is TGCGCCAGCAGCTTCGGTCTTGACGAGCAGTACTTC. It specifies CASSFGLDEQYF.

The rearrangement joins TRBV5-1 to TRBJ2-1, with a weak D call TRBD2 (5 bases). The length of the CDR3 is 15 residues. V was pared by 4 bases and J by 9 bases, with 20 bases between. The germline CDR1 and CDR2 sequences are SGHRS and YFSETQ. The CDR3 DNA is TGCGCCAGCAGCATGGGTGGCGGGCCGGCCCTTGAGCAGTTCTTC. Amino acid sequence: CASSMGGGPALEQFF.

V gene TRBV5-6 combines with J gene TRBJ2-6; D is perhaps TRBD1 (5 bases). Germline V gene sequence: CDR1 SGHDT, CDR2 YYEEEE. The CDR3 is 16 residues long. V lost 2 bases, J lost 2 bases, and 11 bases lay in between. The CDR3 spells CASSFNAGTGANVLTF. CDR3 bases: TGTGCCAGCAGCTTCAACGCAGGGACTGGGGCCAACGTCCTGACTTTC.

The rearrangement joins TRBV5-4 to TRBJ2-4; TRBD2 is a possible D gene (7 bases). V was pared by 4 bases and J by 1 base, with 21 bases between. The CDR3 is made up of 18 amino acids. CDR1 is SGHNT and CDR2 is YYREEE in the germline V gene (reference sequence). The CDR3, as DNA: TGTGCCAGCAGCCAGAGTGGGGGGGCGAGGGTGGCCAAAAACATTCAGTACTTC. Amino acids: CASSQSGGARVAKNIQYF.